Below, one T cell receptor beta chain is given with its context. Generated by immunoSEQ multiplex PCR, the TCRdb table keeps only in-frame clones and is missing some. The data hold about 9,100 clones, with around two thirds observed a single time. The treatment: randomized to nivolumab then ipilimumab (arm A) or the reverse (arm B). These data come from a study of sequential checkpoint blockade in melanoma. As for the study in general: Maintenance nivolumab came after either treatment sequence.

The sample consisted of CD8+ T cells sorted from blood (inferred from file names), taken from a patient given nivolumab and ipilimumab in sequence. The receptor's source is a human donor with melanoma.

The CDR3 reads CASSPGQSNTEAFF. The CDR3 DNA sequence: TGTGCCAGCAGCCCCGGACAGAGCAACACTGAAGCTTTCTTT. This chain uses TRBV5-8 with TRBJ1-1; TRBD1 might be the D (6 bases). The ends were cut back, 4 bases at V and 2 bases at J, with 12 bases in the middle. Germline assignment: CDR1 SGHTS and CDR2 YDEGEE. The CDR3 covers 14 residues.